This paragraph covers one T cell receptor (beta chain) sequence. These data belong to a study of cytomegalovirus exposure and HLA in healthy donors. Sequencing was performed with immunoSEQ multiplex PCR; in TCRdb, only in-frame clones are kept and a portion is missing. The sample shows 110,000 to 150,000 clones, roughly nine tenths of them seen only once. The sample comprised PBMCs. This clonotype was obtained from a woman younger than 35 in good health and CMV-seropositive.

The CDR3 nucleotides read TGTGCCAGCAGTTACGGAGGACAGGGGATCGATACGCAGTATTTT. Its translation is CASSYGGQGIDTQYF. This sequence joins TRBV6-5 and TRBJ2-3; 9 nucleotides align to TRBD1. The CDR3 is 15 residues long. V was clipped by 2 bases and J by 6 bases; unmatched bases: 6. Germline lookup yields CDR1 MNHEY and CDR2 SVGAGI.